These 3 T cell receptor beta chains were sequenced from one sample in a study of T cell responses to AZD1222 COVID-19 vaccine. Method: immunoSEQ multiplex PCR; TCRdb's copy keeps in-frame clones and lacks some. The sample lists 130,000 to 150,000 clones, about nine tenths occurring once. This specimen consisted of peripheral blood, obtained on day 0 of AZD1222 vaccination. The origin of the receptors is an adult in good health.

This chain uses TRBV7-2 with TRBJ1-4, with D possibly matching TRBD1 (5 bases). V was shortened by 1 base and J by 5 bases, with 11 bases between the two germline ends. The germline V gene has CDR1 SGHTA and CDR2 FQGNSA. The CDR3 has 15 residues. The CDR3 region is CASSLGPGPNEKLFF. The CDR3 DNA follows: TGTGCCAGCAGCTTAGGTCCAGGGCCGAATGAAAAACTGTTTTTT.

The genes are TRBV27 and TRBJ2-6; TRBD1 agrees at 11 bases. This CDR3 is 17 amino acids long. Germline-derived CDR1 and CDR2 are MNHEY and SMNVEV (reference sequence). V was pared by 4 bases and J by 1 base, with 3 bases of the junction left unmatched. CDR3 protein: CASSSGQGASGANVLTF. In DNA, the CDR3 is TGTGCCAGCAGTTCCGGACAGGGGGCATCTGGGGCCAACGTCCTGACTTTC.

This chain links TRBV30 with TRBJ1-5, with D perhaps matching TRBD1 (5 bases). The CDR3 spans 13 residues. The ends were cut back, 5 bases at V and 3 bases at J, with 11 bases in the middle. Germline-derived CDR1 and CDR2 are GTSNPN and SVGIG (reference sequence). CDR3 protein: CAWSTALNQPQHF. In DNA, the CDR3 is TGTGCCTGGTCGACAGCCCTCAATCAGCCCCAGCATTTT.